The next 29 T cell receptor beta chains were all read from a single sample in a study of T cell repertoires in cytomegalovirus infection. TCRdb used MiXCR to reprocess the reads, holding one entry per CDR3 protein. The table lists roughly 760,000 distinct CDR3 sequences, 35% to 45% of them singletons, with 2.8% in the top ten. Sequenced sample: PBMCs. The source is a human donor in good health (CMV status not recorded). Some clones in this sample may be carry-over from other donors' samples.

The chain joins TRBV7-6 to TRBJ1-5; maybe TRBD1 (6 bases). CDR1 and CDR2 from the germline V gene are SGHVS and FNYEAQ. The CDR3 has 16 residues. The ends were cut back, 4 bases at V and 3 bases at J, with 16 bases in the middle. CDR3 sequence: CASSSTLQGDNQPQHF. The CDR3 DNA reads TGTGCCAGCAGCTCTACCTTACAGGGTGACAATCAGCCCCAGCATTTT. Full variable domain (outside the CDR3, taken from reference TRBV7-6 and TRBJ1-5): GAGVSQSPRYKVTKRGQDVALRCDPISGHVSLYWYRQALGQGPEFLTYFNYEAQQDKSGLPNDRFSAERPEGSISTLTIQRTEQRDSAMYRCASSSTLQGDNQPQHFGDGTRLSIL.

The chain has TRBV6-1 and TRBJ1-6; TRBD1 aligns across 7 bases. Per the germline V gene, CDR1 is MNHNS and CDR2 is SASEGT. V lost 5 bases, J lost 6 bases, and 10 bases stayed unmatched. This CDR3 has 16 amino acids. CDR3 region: CASSFPRQGGNSPLHF. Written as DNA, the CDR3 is TGTGCCAGCAGTTTCCCCCGACAGGGCGGTAATTCACCCCTCCACTTT.

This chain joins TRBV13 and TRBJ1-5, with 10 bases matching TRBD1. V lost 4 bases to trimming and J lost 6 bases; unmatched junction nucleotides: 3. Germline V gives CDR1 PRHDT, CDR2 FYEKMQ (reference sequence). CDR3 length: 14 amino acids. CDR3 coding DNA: TGTGCCAGCAGCTCGCGGGACAGGGGTCAGCCCCAGCATTTT. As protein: CASSSRDRGQPQHF. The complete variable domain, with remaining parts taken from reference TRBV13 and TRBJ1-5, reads AAGVIQSPRHLIKEKRETATLKCYPIPRHDTVYWYQQGPGQDPQFLISFYEKMQSDKGSIPDRFSAQQFSDYHSELNMSSLELGDSALYFCASSSRDRGQPQHFGDGTRLSIL.

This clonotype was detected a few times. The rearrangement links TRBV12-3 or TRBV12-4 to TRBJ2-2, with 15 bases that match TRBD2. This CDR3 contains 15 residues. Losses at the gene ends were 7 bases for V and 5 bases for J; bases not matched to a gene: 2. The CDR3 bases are TGTGCCAGCACCGGACTAGCGGGAGGGACCGGGGAGCTGTTTTTT. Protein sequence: CASTGLAGGTGELFF.

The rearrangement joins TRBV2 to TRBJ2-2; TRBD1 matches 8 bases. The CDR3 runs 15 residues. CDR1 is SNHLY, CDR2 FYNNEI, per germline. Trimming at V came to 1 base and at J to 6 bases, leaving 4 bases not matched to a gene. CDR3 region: CASSEVRGQSGELFF. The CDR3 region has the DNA TGTGCCAGCAGTGAAGTCAGGGGGCAATCCGGGGAGCTGTTTTTT.

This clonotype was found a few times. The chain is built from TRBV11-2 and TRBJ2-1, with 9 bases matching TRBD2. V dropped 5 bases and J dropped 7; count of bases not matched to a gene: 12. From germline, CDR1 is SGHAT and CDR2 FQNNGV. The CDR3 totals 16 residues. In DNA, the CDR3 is TGTGCCAGCAGCATGAATGCGGGGGGGCTTGGGAATGAGCAGTTCTTC. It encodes CASSMNAGGLGNEQFF.

For the CDR3, the DNA is TGCAGCGCGGGGATGGAGACCCAGTACTTC. Translation: CSAGMETQYF. This chain links TRBV29-1 with TRBJ2-5; perhaps TRBD2 as D (5 bases). The CDR3 has 10 residues. CDR1 and CDR2 (germline): SQVTM, ANQGSEA. Trimming removed 7 bases at V and 5 bases at J, with 8 bases between. The entire variable domain, with the rest obtained from reference TRBV29-1 and TRBJ2-5, is as follows: SAVISQKPSRDICQRGTSLTIQCQVDSQVTMMFWYRQQPGQSLTLIATANQGSEATYESGFVIDKFPISRPNLTFSTLTVSNMSPEDSSIYLCSAGMETQYFGPGTRLLVL.

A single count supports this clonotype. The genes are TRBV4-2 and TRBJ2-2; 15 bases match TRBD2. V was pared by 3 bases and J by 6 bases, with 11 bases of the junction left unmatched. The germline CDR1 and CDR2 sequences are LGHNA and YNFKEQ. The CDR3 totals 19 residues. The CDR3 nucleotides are TGTGCCAGCAGCCAGGAATGGACTAGCGGGGGGGCCCGATCCGGGGAGCTGTTTTTT. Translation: CASSQEWTSGGARSGELFF.

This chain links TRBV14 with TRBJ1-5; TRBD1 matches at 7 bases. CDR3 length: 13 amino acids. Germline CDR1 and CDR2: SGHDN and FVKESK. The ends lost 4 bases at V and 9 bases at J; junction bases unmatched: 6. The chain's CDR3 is CASSRGGGPPQHF. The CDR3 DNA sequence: TGTGCCAGCAGCCGAGGGGGCGGTCCGCCCCAGCATTTT.

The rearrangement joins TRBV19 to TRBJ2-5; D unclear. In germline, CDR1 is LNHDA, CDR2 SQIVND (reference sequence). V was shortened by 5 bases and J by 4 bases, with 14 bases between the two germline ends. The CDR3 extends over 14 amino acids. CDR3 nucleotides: TGTGCCAGTAGTTCCCGTGGAAGCCGAGAGACCCAGTACTTC. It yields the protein CASSSRGSRETQYF.

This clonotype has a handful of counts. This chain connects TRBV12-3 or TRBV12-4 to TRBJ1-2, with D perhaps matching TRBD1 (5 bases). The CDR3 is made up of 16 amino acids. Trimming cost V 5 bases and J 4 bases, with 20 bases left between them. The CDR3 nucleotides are TGTGCCAGCAGTAGGGCCCTGACGGGACGGACCTATGGCTACACCTTC. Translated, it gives CASSRALTGRTYGYTF.

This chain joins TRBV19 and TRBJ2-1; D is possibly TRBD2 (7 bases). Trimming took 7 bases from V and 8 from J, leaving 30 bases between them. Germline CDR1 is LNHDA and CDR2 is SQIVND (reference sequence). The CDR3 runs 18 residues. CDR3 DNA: TGTGCCAGTACTATTAGGGGAGGGGACACTTGGTCTATGTATGAGCAGTTCTTC. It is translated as CASTIRGGDTWSMYEQFF.

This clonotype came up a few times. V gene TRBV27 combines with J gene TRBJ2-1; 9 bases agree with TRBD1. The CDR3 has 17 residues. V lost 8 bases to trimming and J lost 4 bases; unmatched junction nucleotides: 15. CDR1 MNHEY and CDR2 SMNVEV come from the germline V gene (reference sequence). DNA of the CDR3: TGTGCCAGCCTTGGGACAGGGCTAGCTAGCGGTTACAATGAGCAGTTCTTC. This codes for CASLGTGLASGYNEQFF.

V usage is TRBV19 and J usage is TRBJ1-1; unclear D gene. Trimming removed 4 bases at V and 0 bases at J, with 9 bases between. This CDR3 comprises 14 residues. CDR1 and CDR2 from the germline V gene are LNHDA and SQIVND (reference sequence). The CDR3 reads CASSTVPVNTEAFF. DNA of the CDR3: TGTGCCAGTAGTACAGTACCCGTGAACACTGAAGCTTTCTTT.

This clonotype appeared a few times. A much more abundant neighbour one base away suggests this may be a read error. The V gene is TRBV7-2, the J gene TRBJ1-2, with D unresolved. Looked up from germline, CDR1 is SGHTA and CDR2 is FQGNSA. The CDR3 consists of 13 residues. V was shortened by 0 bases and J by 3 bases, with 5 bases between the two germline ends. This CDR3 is CTSSLAGYYGYTF. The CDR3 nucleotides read TGTACCAGCAGCTTAGCAGGGTACTATGGCTACACCTTC. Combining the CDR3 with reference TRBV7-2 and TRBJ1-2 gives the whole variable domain GAGVSQSPSNKVTEKGKDVELRCDPISGHTALYWYRQSLGQGLEFLIYFQGNSAPDKSGLPSDRFSAERTGGSVSTLTIQRTQQEDSAVYLCTSSLAGYYGYTFGSGTRLTVV.

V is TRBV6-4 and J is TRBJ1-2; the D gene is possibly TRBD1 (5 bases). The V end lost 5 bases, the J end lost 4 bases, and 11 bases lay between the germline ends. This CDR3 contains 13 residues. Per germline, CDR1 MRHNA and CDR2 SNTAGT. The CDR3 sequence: CASSPDGTYGYTF. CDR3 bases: TGTGCCAGCAGTCCGGACGGGACCTATGGCTACACCTTC.

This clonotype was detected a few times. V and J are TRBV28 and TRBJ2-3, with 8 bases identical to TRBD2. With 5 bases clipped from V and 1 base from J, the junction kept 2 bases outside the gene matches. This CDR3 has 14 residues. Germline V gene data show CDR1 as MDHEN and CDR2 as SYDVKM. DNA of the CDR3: TGTGCCAGCAGTACACTAGCGGGCACAGATACGCAGTATTTT. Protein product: CASSTLAGTDTQYF.

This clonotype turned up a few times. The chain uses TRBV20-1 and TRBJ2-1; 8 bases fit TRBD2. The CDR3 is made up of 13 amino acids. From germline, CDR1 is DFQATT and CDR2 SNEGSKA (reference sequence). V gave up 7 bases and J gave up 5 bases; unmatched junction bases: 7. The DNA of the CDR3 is TGCAGTGTCAGCGGGAGAAACCACAATGAGCAGTTCTTC. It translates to CSVSGRNHNEQFF.

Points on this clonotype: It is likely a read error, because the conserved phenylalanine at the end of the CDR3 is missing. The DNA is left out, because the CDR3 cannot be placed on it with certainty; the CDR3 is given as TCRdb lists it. The CDR3 loop is CASSLGAGGPETHYC. The chain uses TRBV7-2 and TRBJ2-3; the table calls TRBD2, which could not be checked here. Germline V gene lookup returns CDR1 SGHTA and CDR2 FQGNSA. The CDR3 comprises 15 residues, both ends counted.

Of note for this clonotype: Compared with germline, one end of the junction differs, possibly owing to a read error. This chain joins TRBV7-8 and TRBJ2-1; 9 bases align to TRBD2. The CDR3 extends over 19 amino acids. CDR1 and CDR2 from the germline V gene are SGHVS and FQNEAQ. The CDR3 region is CASSLGMGGGDSPYNVQFF. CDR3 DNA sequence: TGTGCCAGCAGCTTAGGAATGGGCGGGGGGGATTCCCCCTACAATGTGCAGTTCTTC. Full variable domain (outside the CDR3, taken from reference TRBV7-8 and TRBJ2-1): GAGVSQSPRYKVAKRGQDVALRCDPISGHVSLFWYQQALGQGPEFLTYFQNEAQLDKSGLPSDRFFAERPEGSVSTLKIQRTQQEDSAVYLCASSLGMGGGDSPYNVQFFGPGTRLTVL.

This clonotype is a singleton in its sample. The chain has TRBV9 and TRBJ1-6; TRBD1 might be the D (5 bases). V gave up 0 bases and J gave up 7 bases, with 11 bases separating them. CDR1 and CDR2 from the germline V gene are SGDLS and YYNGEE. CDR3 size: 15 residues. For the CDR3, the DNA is TGTGCCAGCAGCGTAGTAGAAGGGGAAAATTCACCCCTCCACTTT. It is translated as CASSVVEGENSPLHF.

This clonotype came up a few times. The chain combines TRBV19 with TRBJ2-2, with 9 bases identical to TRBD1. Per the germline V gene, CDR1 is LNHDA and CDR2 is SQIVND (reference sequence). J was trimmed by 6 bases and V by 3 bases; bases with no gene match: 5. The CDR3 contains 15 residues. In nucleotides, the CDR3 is TGTGCCAGTAGTATCGGGACAGGGTTGTCCGGGGAGCTGTTTTTT. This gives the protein CASSIGTGLSGELFF. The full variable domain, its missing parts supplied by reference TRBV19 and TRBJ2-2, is DGGITQSPKYLFRKEGQNVTLSCEQNLNHDAMYWYRQDPGQGLRLIYYSQIVNDFQKGDIAEGYSVSREKKESFPLTVTSAQKNPTAFYLCASSIGTGLSGELFFGEGSRLTVL.

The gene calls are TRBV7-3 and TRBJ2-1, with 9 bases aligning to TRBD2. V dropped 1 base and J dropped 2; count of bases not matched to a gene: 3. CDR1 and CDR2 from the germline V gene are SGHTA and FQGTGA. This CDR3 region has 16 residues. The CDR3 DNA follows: TGTGCCAGCAGCTTAAGTGCTAGCGGGACCTACAATGAGCAGTTCTTC. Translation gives CASSLSASGTYNEQFF.

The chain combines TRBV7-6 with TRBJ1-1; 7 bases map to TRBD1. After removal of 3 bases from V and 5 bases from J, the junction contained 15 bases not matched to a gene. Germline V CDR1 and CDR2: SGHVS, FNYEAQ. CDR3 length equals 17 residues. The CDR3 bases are TGTGCCAGCAGCTTGTTCTCATTGGACAGGCTTGGTACTGAAGCTTTCTTT. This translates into CASSLFSLDRLGTEAFF.

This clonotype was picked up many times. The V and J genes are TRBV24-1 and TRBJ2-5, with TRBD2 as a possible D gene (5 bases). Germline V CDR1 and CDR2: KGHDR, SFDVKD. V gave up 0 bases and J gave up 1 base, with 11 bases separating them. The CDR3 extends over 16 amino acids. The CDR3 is CATSDLAGGGQETQYF. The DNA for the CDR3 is TGTGCCACCAGTGATTTGGCAGGCGGAGGCCAAGAGACCCAGTACTTC.

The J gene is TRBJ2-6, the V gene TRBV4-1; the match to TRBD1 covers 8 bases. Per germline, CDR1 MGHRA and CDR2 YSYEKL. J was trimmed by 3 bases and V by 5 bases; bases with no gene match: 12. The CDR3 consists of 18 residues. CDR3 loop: CASSFYGQGAGGANVLTF. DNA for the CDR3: TGCGCCAGCAGCTTTTACGGGCAGGGGGCGGGTGGGGCCAACGTCCTGACTTTC.

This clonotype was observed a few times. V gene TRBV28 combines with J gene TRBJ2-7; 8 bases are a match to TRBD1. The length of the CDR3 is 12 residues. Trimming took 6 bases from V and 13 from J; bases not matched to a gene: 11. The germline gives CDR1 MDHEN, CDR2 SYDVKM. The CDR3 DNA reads TGTGCCAGCAGCTTCTTTGGGGGGACAGGTTACTTC. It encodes CASSFFGGTGYF. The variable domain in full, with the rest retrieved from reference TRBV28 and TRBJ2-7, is DVKVTQSSRYLVKRTGEKVFLECVQDMDHENMFWYRQDPGLGLRLIYFSYDVKMKEKGDIPEGYSVSREKKERFSLILESASTNQTSMYLCASSFFGGTGYFGPGTRLTVT.

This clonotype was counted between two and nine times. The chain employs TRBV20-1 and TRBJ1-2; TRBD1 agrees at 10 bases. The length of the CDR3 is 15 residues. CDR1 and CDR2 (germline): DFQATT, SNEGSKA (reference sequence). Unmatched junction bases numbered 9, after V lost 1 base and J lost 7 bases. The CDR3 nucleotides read TGCAGTGCTAGAGTCGGGGGACAGGGGAAGGGTGGCTACACCTTC. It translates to CSARVGGQGKGGYTF.

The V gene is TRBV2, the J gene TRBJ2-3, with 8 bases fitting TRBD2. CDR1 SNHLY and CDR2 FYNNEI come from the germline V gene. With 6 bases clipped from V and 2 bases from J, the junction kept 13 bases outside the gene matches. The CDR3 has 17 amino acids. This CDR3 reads CASRVDPTSGDTDTQYF. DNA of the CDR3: TGTGCCAGCAGGGTAGACCCTACTAGCGGAGACACAGATACGCAGTATTTT. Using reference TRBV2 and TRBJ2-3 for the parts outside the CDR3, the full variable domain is EPEVTQTPSHQVTQMGQEVILRCVPISNHLYFYWYRQILGQKVEFLVSFYNNEISEKSEIFDDQFSVERPDGSNFTLKIRSTKLEDSAMYFCASRVDPTSGDTDTQYFGPGTRLTVL.